Listed below are T cell receptor beta chains from one sample, sequenced in a study of blood T cell repertoires in COVID-19. Using immunoSEQ multiplex PCR, the repertoire was profiled, and TCRdb retains in-frame clones only, with some absent. The repertoire has about 260,000 clones, roughly 88% of them found once; the top ten carry roughly a tenth. The material sequenced was peripheral blood. The receptor source for this set is a woman in her 70s with COVID-19, enrolled during active disease. CDR3s include the opening cysteine and the closing phenylalanine or tryptophan. Each record gives: CDR3 DNA, CDR3 protein, D gene, clone size, J gene, V gene. A D gene is named only where the DNA matches it firmly. Only some rows state a clone size, as once, few, many or a class for expanded clones.

DNA: TGTGCCAGCAGCCGAAGCGGGAGAAGGGGCACAGATACGCAGTATTTT; CDR3: CASSRSGRRGTDTQYF; D: TRBD2; size: -; J: TRBJ2-3; V: TRBV7-3
DNA: TGTGCCAGCAGTGAACTATGGACAGGGGAGTATGGCTACACCTTC; CDR3: CASSELWTGEYGYTF; D: TRBD1; size: -; J: TRBJ1-2; V: TRBV6-1
DNA: TGTGCCAGCTTACTAGCGGGAGTTCTTGATGAGCAGTTCTTC; CDR3: CASLLAGVLDEQFF; D: TRBD2; size: -; J: TRBJ2-1; V: TRBV28
DNA: TGTGCCATCAGTGAACAGAACCAAGAGACCCAGTACTTC; CDR3: CAISEQNQETQYF; D: -; size: few; J: TRBJ2-5; V: TRBV10-3
DNA: TGTGCCAGCAGCTTAGCGGGAAGGGGGACCCAGTACTTC; CDR3: CASSLAGRGTQYF; D: TRBD2; size: -; J: TRBJ2-5; V: TRBV5-4
DNA: TGTGCCAGCTCACCACCCGGGACAGGGGGCGACTATGGCTACACCTTC; CDR3: CASSPPGTGGDYGYTF; D: TRBD1; size: -; J: TRBJ1-2; V: TRBV18
DNA: TGTGCCAGCAGTTTCCCCGGGACAGGGGCCACCTATGGCTACACCTTC; CDR3: CASSFPGTGATYGYTF; D: TRBD1; size: -; J: TRBJ1-2; V: TRBV6-6
DNA: TGTGCCACCAGCAGAGGGCTAGATACTAGCACAGATACGCAGTATTTT; CDR3: CATSRGLDTSTDTQYF; D: -; size: -; J: TRBJ2-3; V: TRBV15
DNA: TGTGCCAGCAGCCAAGGGTCAGGGGTCTATGGCTACACCTTC; CDR3: CASSQGSGVYGYTF; D: -; size: -; J: TRBJ1-2; V: TRBV3-1/TRBV3-2
DNA: TGTGCCAGCAGCTTAAGTGGACAGGAAAGGTATGGCTACACCTTC; CDR3: CASSLSGQERYGYTF; D: TRBD1; size: few; J: TRBJ1-2; V: TRBV7-3
DNA: TGTGCCAGCAGACTACTAGCGGGAGGGACCGGGGAGCTGTTTTTT; CDR3: CASRLLAGGTGELFF; D: TRBD2; size: once; J: TRBJ2-2; V: TRBV3-1/TRBV3-2
DNA: TGTGCCAGCAGTTTCCGAGCGGGAGGGCCTAATGGGAACACTGAAGCTTTCTTT; CDR3: CASSFRAGGPNGNTEAFF; D: -; size: -; J: TRBJ1-1; V: TRBV28
DNA: TGTGCCAGCAGTTTATCGCCTCCGGGACAGATGAACACTGAAGCTTTCTTT; CDR3: CASSLSPPGQMNTEAFF; D: TRBD1; size: once; J: TRBJ1-1; V: TRBV27